Presented here are 19 T cell receptor beta chains from one specimen sequenced in a study of early T cells in non-severe SARS-CoV-2 infection. Via MiXCR, TCRdb re-called the 5' RACE reads, giving one row per CDR3 protein. Counted here are about 89,000 distinct CDR3 sequences, approximately 17% occurring once; the ten biggest clones make up roughly 4.7%. This material consisted of whole blood, taken at baseline. These receptors all stem from an adult who was a healthcare worker with PCR-confirmed SARS-CoV-2 infection or an uninfected control (not recorded which).

In its sample, this clonotype was seen many times. This chain joins TRBV5-1 and TRBJ2-7; a possible D gene is TRBD1 (6 bases). With 4 bases removed from V and 1 base from J, the gap between germline ends came to 12 bases. Germline CDR1 and CDR2: SGHRS and YFSETQ. The CDR3 contains 14 residues. In DNA, the CDR3 is TGCGCCAGCAGCCCCGGACAGAGTTCCTACGAGCAGTACTTC. It translates to CASSPGQSSYEQYF.

The chain employs TRBV28 and TRBJ2-3; 14 positions match TRBD2. Trimming at V came to 3 bases and at J to 2 bases, leaving 10 bases not matched to a gene. This CDR3 is built from 19 residues. Per the germline V gene, CDR1 is MDHEN and CDR2 is SYDVKM. CDR3 protein: CASSLRLAGGPGHTDTQYF. The CDR3 coding sequence is TGTGCCAGCAGTTTGCGACTAGCGGGAGGGCCGGGGCACACAGATACGCAGTATTTT.

Comment on this clonotype: A read error may be the cause here, since a much bigger clone is one base away. The chain is built from TRBV7-2 and TRBJ1-1; D ambiguous. CDR3 size: 12 residues. Per germline, CDR1 SGHTA and CDR2 FQGNSA. The CDR3 nucleotides are TGTGCCAGCAGCTTAAGTACCCTTGAAGCTATCTTT. Translating it yields CASSLSTLEAIF.

This clonotype was seen only a few times. The chain links TRBV7-9 to TRBJ2-1; 8 bases fit TRBD1. CDR1 and CDR2 from the germline V gene are SEHNR and FQNEAQ (reference sequence). The CDR3 length is 15 residues. The V and J ends lost 5 bases and 6 bases, in that order; junction bases with no gene match: 9. The CDR3 protein is CASSHDRGRINEQFF. Written as DNA, the CDR3 is TGTGCCAGCAGCCACGACAGGGGAAGGATCAATGAGCAGTTCTTC.

J is TRBJ1-1 and V is TRBV29-1, with D uncertain. The CDR3 is 13 residues long. Germline V CDR1 and CDR2: SQVTM, ANQGSEA. V lost 6 bases to trimming and J lost 0 bases, with 11 bases between them. As DNA, the CDR3 is TGCAGCGTAGCGGGCCCGATGAACACTGAAGCTTTCTTT. This codes for CSVAGPMNTEAFF.

The V call is TRBV20-1, the J call TRBJ2-7; D not resolved. This CDR3 has 15 residues. Trimming removed 0 bases at V and 2 bases at J, with 14 bases between. CDR1 is DFQATT and CDR2 is SNEGSKA in the germline V gene (reference sequence). The CDR3 is CSAREMGEDAYEQYF. CDR3 bases: TGCAGTGCTAGAGAGATGGGTGAGGACGCCTACGAGCAGTACTTC.

At least ten counts were recorded for this clonotype. The chain employs TRBV12-3 or TRBV12-4 and TRBJ1-3; D is unresolved. V was pared by 3 bases and J by 4 bases, with 7 bases between. The CDR3 covers 13 residues. The CDR3 sequence is CASSFQIGNTIYF. CDR3 coding DNA: TGTGCCAGCAGTTTTCAGATCGGAAACACCATATATTTT.

The table lists this clonotype with a few counts. The chain carries TRBV2 and TRBJ1-3; D is undetermined. There are 16 residues in the CDR3. Trimming removed 4 bases from V and 0 bases from J, with 13 bases in between. Germline CDR1 and CDR2: SNHLY and FYNNEI. The CDR3 here is CASSVEWALSGNTIYF. Written as DNA, the CDR3 is TGTGCCAGCAGTGTGGAGTGGGCCCTCTCTGGAAACACCATATATTTT.

The chain employs TRBV5-6 and TRBJ2-7; TRBD1 might be the D (5 bases). Germline CDR1 and CDR2: SGHDT and YYEEEE. The CDR3 sequence is 14 residues long. V was shortened by 1 base and J by 0 bases, with 8 bases between the two germline ends. The CDR3 is CASSLPRDSYEQYF. The CDR3 nucleotides are TGTGCCAGCAGCTTGCCCAGGGACTCCTACGAGCAGTACTTC.

The chain joins TRBV30 to TRBJ2-5; no firm D call. The CDR3 loop spans 12 amino acids. Trimming cost V 0 bases and J 6 bases, with 8 bases left between them. From germline, CDR1 is GTSNPN and CDR2 SVGIG (reference sequence). Here the CDR3 DNA reads TGTGCCTGGAGTGTGAATGAACAGACCCAGTACTTC. Amino acids: CAWSVNEQTQYF.

This clonotype was counted only a few times. The CDR3 reads CASSSGLAEEQFF. As DNA, the CDR3 is TGCGCCAGCAGCTCGGGACTAGCGGAGGAGCAGTTCTTC. The chain recombines TRBV5-1 with TRBJ2-1, with 11 bases fitting TRBD2. The V segment lost 3 bases and the J segment 10 bases; nucleotides outside the gene matches: 3. Germline V gene data show CDR1 as SGHRS and CDR2 as YFSETQ. The CDR3 has 13 residues.

This sequence joins TRBV20-1 and TRBJ2-1, with D unclear. The germline CDR1 and CDR2 sequences are DFQATT and SNEGSKA (reference sequence). The CDR3 consists of 14 residues. Trimming took 3 bases from V and 12 from J, leaving 21 bases between them. This chain's CDR3 is CSASKSGKDNRQFF. For the CDR3, the DNA is TGCAGTGCTAGTAAGTCAGGAAAAGACAATCGGCAGTTCTTC.

This clonotype showed up many times. The chain is built from TRBV3-2 and TRBJ2-5. TRBV3-2 corresponds to a pseudogene. CDR3 length: 11 residues. CDR3 DNA sequence: TGTGCAGCACCCTTCCTAGGGTCCCAGTACTTC. Translation: CAAPFLGSQYF.

The rearrangement uses TRBV12-3 or TRBV12-4 and TRBJ2-1; 10 nucleotides match TRBD2. This CDR3 is 15 amino acids long. With 8 bases clipped from V and 7 bases from J, the junction kept 11 bases outside the gene matches. CDR3: CASGDTGTSANEQFF. DNA for the CDR3: TGTGCCAGCGGCGATACCGGGACTAGCGCGAATGAGCAGTTCTTC.

This clonotype appeared many times. J is TRBJ2-1 and V is TRBV7-9, with D possibly matching TRBD1 (6 bases). V gave up 4 bases and J gave up 9 bases, with 13 bases separating them. The germline V gene encodes CDR1 SEHNR and CDR2 FQNEAQ (reference sequence). The CDR3 consists of 13 residues. The CDR3 sequence is CASSYSGVIEQFF. CDR3 in DNA: TGTGCCAGCAGCTACTCAGGGGTTATTGAGCAGTTCTTC. Using reference TRBV7-9 and TRBJ2-1 for the parts outside the CDR3, the full variable domain is DTGVSQNPRHKITKRGQNVTFRCDPISEHNRLYWYRQTLGQGPEFLTYFQNEAQLEKSRLLSDRFSAERPKGSFSTLEIQRTEQGDSAMYLCASSYSGVIEQFFGPGTRLTVL.

This clonotype was counted many times. The V gene is TRBV19, the J gene TRBJ2-4; the D is unclear. There are 15 residues in the CDR3. Trimming took 6 bases from V and 4 from J, leaving 16 bases between them. Germline assignment: CDR1 LNHDA and CDR2 SQIVND (reference sequence). This CDR3 reads CASSYSRPVKNIQYF. CDR3 bases: TGTGCCAGTAGCTACTCGAGGCCCGTAAAAAACATTCAGTACTTC.

The rearrangement joins TRBV3-1 to TRBJ2-7; D ambiguous. The length of the CDR3 is 15 residues. The germline CDR1 and CDR2 sequences are LGHDT and YNNKEL (reference sequence). Trimming cost V 0 bases and J 7 bases, with 16 bases left between them. CDR3 protein: CASSQDGKLLREQYF. In nucleotides, the CDR3 is TGTGCCAGCAGCCAAGACGGTAAACTTCTTCGGGAGCAGTACTTC.

This clonotype occurred many times. DNA for the CDR3: TGTGCCAGCGGAGTCAGGGGGGACGAAAAACTGTTTTTT. Its protein product is CASGVRGDEKLFF. V and J are TRBV28 and TRBJ1-4, with TRBD1 matching 7 bases. J gave up 8 bases and V 8 bases, and 8 bases lay outside the gene matches. Germline CDR1 is MDHEN and CDR2 is SYDVKM. The CDR3 loop spans 13 amino acids.

This chain links TRBV7-2 with TRBJ2-1; 9 positions agree with TRBD2. The CDR3 has 15 residues. The V and J ends lost 5 bases and 7 bases, in that order; junction bases with no gene match: 9. In germline, CDR1 is SGHTA, CDR2 FQGNSA. The CDR3 DNA follows: TGTGCCAGCAGCCCCGGGACTAGCCCCCCTAATGAGCAGTTCTTC. As protein: CASSPGTSPPNEQFF.